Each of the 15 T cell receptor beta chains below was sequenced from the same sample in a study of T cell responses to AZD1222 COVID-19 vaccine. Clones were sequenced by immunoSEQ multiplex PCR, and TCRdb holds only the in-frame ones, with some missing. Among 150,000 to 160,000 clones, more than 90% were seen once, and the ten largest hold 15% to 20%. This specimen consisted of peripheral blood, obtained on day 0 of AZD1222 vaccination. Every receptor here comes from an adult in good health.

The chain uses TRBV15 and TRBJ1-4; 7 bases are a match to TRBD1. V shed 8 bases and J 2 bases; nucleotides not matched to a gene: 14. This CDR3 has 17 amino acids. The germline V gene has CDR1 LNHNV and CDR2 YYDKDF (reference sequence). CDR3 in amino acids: CATRSKGAGVTNEKLFF. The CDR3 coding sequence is TGTGCCACCCGATCCAAGGGGGCGGGGGTCACTAATGAAAAACTGTTTTTT.

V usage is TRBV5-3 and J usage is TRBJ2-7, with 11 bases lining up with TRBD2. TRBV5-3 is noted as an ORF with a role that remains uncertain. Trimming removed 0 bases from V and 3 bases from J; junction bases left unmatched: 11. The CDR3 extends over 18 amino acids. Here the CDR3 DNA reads TGTGCCAGAAGCTTGGAGGTAGCGGGAGGGCCATCCCGCTACGAGCAGTACTTC. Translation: CARSLEVAGGPSRYEQYF.

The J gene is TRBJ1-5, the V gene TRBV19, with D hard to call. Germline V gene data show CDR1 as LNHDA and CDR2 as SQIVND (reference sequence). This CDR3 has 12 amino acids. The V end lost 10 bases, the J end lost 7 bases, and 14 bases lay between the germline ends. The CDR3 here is CATRERGQPQHF. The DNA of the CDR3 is TGTGCCACCCGGGAAAGAGGCCAGCCCCAGCATTTT.

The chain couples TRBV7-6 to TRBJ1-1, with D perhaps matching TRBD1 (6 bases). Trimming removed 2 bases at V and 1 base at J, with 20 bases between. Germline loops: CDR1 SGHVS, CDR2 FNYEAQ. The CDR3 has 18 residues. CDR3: CASSLRGSPGLANTEAFF. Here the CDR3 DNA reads TGTGCCAGCAGCTTAAGGGGGTCCCCAGGGCTGGCGAACACTGAAGCTTTCTTT.

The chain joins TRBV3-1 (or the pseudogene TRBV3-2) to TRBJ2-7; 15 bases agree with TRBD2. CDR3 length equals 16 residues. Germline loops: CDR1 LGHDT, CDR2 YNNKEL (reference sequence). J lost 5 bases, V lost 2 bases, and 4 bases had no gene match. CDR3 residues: CASSQWGTSGRNEQYF. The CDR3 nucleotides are TGTGCCAGCAGCCAATGGGGGACTAGCGGGAGGAACGAGCAGTACTTC.

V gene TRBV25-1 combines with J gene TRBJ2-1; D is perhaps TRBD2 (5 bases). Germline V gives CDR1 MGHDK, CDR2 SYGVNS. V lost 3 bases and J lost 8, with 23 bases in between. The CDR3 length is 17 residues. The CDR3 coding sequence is TGTGCCAGCAGTGAGAAAAGAGGGCCTCCTAAACGGGATGAGCAGTTCTTC. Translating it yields CASSEKRGPPKRDEQFF. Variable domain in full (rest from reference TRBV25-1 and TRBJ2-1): EADIYQTPRYLVIGTGKKITLECSQTMGHDKMYWYQQDPGMELHLIHYSYGVNSTEKGDLSSESTVSRIRTEHFPLTLESARPSHTSQYLCASSEKRGPPKRDEQFFGPGTRLTVL.

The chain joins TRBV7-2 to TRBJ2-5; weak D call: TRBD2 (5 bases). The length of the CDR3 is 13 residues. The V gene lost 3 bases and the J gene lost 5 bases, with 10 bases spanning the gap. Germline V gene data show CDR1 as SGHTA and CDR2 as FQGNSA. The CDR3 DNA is TGTGCCAGCAGCTTTCTGGGGAGCGAGACCCAGTACTTC. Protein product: CASSFLGSETQYF.

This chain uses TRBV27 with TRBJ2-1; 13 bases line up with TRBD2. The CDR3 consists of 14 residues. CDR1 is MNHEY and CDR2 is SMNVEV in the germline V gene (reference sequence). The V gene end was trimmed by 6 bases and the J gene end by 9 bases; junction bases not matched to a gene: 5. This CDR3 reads CASRTLAGGVEQFF. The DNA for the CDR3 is TGTGCCAGCAGGACACTAGCGGGAGGGGTTGAGCAGTTCTTC.

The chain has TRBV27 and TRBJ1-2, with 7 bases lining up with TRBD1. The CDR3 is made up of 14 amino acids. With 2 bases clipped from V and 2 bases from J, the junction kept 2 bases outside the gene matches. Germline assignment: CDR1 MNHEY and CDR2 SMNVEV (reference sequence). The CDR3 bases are TGTGCCAGCAGTTTAGACAGGGCGAACTATGGCTACACCTTC. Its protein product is CASSLDRANYGYTF.

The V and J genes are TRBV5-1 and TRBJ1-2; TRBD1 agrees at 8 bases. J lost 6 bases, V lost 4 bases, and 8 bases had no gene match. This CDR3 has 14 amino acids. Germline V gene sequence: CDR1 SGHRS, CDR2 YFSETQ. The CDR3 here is CASSKTQGAHGYTF. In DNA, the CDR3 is TGCGCCAGCAGCAAGACGCAGGGGGCCCATGGCTACACCTTC.

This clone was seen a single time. CDR3 loop: CASSEGTSSTDTQYF. The CDR3 region has the DNA TGTGCCAGCAGTGAAGGGACTTCTAGCACAGATACGCAGTATTTT. The chain uses TRBV6-4 and TRBJ2-3, with a weak D call TRBD2 (6 bases). The CDR3 spans 15 residues. Per germline, CDR1 MRHNA and CDR2 SNTAGT. V was clipped by 3 bases and J by 0 bases, with 10 bases between them.

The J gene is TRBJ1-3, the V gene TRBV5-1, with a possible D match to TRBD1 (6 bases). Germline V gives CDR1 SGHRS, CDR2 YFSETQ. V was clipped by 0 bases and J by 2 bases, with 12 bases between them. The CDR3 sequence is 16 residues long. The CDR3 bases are TGCGCCAGCAGCTTGGTGGGCAGGGGCCCTGGAAACACCATATATTTT. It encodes CASSLVGRGPGNTIYF. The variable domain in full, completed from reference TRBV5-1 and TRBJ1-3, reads KAGVTQTPRYLIKTRGQQVTLSCSPISGHRSVSWYQQTPGQGLQFLFEYFSETQRNKGNFPGRFSGRQFSNSRSEMNVSTLELGDSALYLCASSLVGRGPGNTIYFGEGSWLTVV.

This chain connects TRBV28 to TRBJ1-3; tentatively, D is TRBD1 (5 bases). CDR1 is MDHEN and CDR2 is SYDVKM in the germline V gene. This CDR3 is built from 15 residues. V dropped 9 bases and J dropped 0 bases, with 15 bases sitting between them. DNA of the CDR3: TGTGCCAGTTCGGGGCACCTGAGCTCTGGAAACACCATATATTTT. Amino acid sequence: CASSGHLSSGNTIYF.

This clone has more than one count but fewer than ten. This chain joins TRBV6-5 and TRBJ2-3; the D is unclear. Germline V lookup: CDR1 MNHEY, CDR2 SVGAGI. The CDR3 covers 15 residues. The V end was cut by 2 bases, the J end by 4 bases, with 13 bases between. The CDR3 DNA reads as TGTGCCAGCAGTTACGTAGCTGGGATGGCAGATACGCAGTATTTT. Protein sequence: CASSYVAGMADTQYF.

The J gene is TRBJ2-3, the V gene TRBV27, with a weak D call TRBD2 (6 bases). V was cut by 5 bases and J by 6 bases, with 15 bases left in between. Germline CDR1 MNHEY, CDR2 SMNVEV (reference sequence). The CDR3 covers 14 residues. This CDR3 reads CASSMASAWDTQYF. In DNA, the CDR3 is TGTGCCAGCAGTATGGCTAGCGCCTGGGATACGCAGTATTTT.